These 27 T cell receptor beta chains were sequenced from one sample in a study of T cell responses to AZD1222 COVID-19 vaccine. Only in-frame clones appear in the TCRdb table, and some are missing; sequencing was by immunoSEQ multiplex PCR. Counted here are around 150,000 clones, 70% to 90% occurring once; the ten biggest clones make up 4.3%. The sequenced sample was peripheral blood, obtained 28 days after the second AZD1222 dose. These receptors came from an adult who received the AZD1222 COVID-19 vaccine.

The chain links TRBV2 to TRBJ1-4, with 9 bases aligning to TRBD1. The germline gives CDR1 SNHLY, CDR2 FYNNEI. V gave up 7 bases and J gave up 4 bases; unmatched junction bases: 7. The CDR3 consists of 15 residues. This CDR3 is CASNVQGADNEKLFF. CDR3 sequence (DNA): TGTGCCAGCAATGTACAGGGGGCGGATAATGAAAAACTGTTTTTT.

In this sample, this clone turned up a few times. V and J are TRBV6-5 and TRBJ1-2; D call uncertain. The V and J ends lost 6 bases and 3 bases respectively, with 8 bases between them. The CDR3 runs to 12 residues. Looked up from germline, CDR1 is MNHEY and CDR2 is SVGAGI. CDR3 in amino acids: CASSPGYYGYTF. In DNA, the CDR3 is TGTGCCAGCAGCCCGGGATACTATGGCTACACCTTC.

The chain carries TRBV6-5 and TRBJ1-6; D might be TRBD1 (5 bases). In germline, CDR1 is MNHEY, CDR2 SVGAGI. The CDR3 spans 14 residues. V was clipped by 6 bases and J by 5 bases, with 11 bases between them. The CDR3 spells CASSRRENNSPLHF. In DNA form, the CDR3 reads TGTGCCAGCAGCCGCAGGGAAAATAATTCACCCCTCCACTTT.

To note about this clone: Other DNA sequences in this specimen translate into the identical CDR3. The chain couples TRBV6-5 to TRBJ1-1, with TRBD1 as a possible D gene (6 bases). CDR1 is MNHEY and CDR2 is SVGAGI in the germline V gene. Trimming removed 6 bases from V and 5 bases from J, with 7 bases in between. The CDR3 is made up of 11 amino acids. The CDR3 protein is CASSTGTEAFF. The DNA of the CDR3 is TGTGCCAGCAGCACAGGGACTGAAGCTTTCTTT.

V gene TRBV20-1 combines with J gene TRBJ2-7; TRBD1 agrees at 9 bases. V trimming: 3 bases; J trimming: 6 bases; junction bases outside the gene matches: 6. From germline, CDR1 is DFQATT and CDR2 SNEGSKA (reference sequence). CDR3 length equals 13 residues. The CDR3 sequence is CSASLVTGGEQYF. The CDR3 DNA sequence: TGCAGTGCTAGTTTGGTGACAGGGGGCGAGCAGTACTTC.

J is TRBJ1-1 and V is TRBV18; D call uncertain. Germline loops: CDR1 KGHSH, CDR2 LQKENI. CDR3 size: 16 residues. Trimming removed 0 bases from V and 1 base from J, with 12 bases in between. This CDR3 reads CASSPPGLPENTEAFF. The CDR3 nucleotides are TGTGCCAGCTCACCACCAGGACTACCGGAGAACACTGAAGCTTTCTTT. The full variable domain, its missing parts supplied by reference TRBV18 and TRBJ1-1, is NAGVMQNPRHLVRRRGQEARLRCSPMKGHSHVYWYRQLPEEGLKFMVYLQKENIIDESGMPKERFSAEFPKEGPSILRIQQVVRGDSAAYFCASSPPGLPENTEAFFGQGTRLTVV.

The genes are TRBV5-1 and TRBJ1-1, with TRBD1 matching 8 bases. Germline CDR1 is SGHRS and CDR2 is YFSETQ. There are 15 residues in the CDR3. With V trimmed by 3 bases and J by 0 bases, 4 bases remained unmatched. The CDR3 DNA follows: TGCGCCAGCAGCTCCCGGACAGGGATGAACACTGAAGCTTTCTTT. This gives the protein CASSSRTGMNTEAFF.

This sequence joins TRBV10-3 and TRBJ1-5, with D possibly matching TRBD1 (5 bases). This CDR3 region has 21 residues. Germline CDR1 ENHRY, CDR2 SYGVKD. V lost 0 bases and J lost 0, with 24 bases in between. The CDR3 DNA reads as TGTGCCATCAGTGAGTCGATTGCCGGGACGCCACAGAGATATAGCAATCAGCCCCAGCATTTT. It codes for CAISESIAGTPQRYSNQPQHF.

The chain employs TRBV6-5 and TRBJ2-7; the D call may be TRBD1 or TRBD2 (6 bases each). The V gene lost 2 bases and the J gene lost 7 bases, with 15 bases spanning the gap. CDR3 length equals 14 residues. CDR1 is MNHEY and CDR2 is SVGAGI in the germline V gene. This CDR3 is CASSYRGEALEQYF. CDR3 nucleotides: TGTGCCAGCAGTTACAGGGGGGAAGCCTTAGAGCAGTACTTC.

The sample holds one count of this clone. This chain's CDR3 is CAWSRTGVITEAFF. The CDR3 DNA is TGTGCCTGGAGTAGGACAGGGGTTATCACTGAAGCTTTCTTT. This chain links TRBV30 with TRBJ1-1; 9 bases match TRBD1. The germline gives CDR1 GTSNPN, CDR2 SVGIG (reference sequence). This CDR3 spans 14 amino acids. The trim removed 2 bases at V and 4 bases at J, leaving 5 bases unmatched.

This chain's CDR3 is CASRGEDGSQAEAFF. The CDR3 DNA reads as TGCGCCAGCAGGGGTGAGGATGGGAGCCAGGCTGAAGCTTTCTTT. J is TRBJ1-1 and V is TRBV5-1; no clear D. CDR1 and CDR2 from the germline V gene are SGHRS and YFSETQ. The CDR3 is made up of 15 amino acids. Deletions cut 5 bases from V and 6 bases from J, with 20 bases between. Looking up the rest from reference TRBV5-1 and TRBJ1-1 gives the full variable domain: KAGVTQTPRYLIKTRGQQVTLSCSPISGHRSVSWYQQTPGQGLQFLFEYFSETQRNKGNFPGRFSGRQFSNSRSEMNVSTLELGDSALYLCASRGEDGSQAEAFFGQGTRLTVV.

This chain links TRBV5-1 with TRBJ1-5; 8 nucleotides align to TRBD1. This CDR3 region has 14 residues. Germline V gives CDR1 SGHRS, CDR2 YFSETQ. J was trimmed by 5 bases and V by 0 bases; bases with no gene match: 1. CDR3 coding DNA: TGCGCCAGCAGCTTGGGACAGGGGCATCAGCCCCAGCATTTT. Translated: CASSLGQGHQPQHF.

The V and J genes are TRBV5-1 and TRBJ2-2, with TRBD2 identical over 7 bases. V lost 5 bases to trimming and J lost 3 bases; unmatched junction nucleotides: 4. The germline gives CDR1 SGHRS, CDR2 YFSETQ. The CDR3 length is 14 residues. Here the CDR3 DNA reads TGCGCCAGCAGTCCCGGGGGGTACACCGGGGAGCTGTTTTTT. It translates to CASSPGGYTGELFF.

This clone was seen once. The chain couples TRBV7-2 to TRBJ2-2; 7 bases agree with TRBD2. Trimming cost V 6 bases and J 0 bases; bases outside gene matches: 7. The V gene's germline CDR1 is SGHTA and CDR2 FQGNSA. CDR3 length: 16 amino acids. The CDR3 reads CASRGGRGTNTGELFF. In nucleotides, the CDR3 is TGTGCCAGCAGGGGGGGGAGAGGGACGAACACCGGGGAGCTGTTTTTT. The entire variable domain, with the rest obtained from reference TRBV7-2 and TRBJ2-2, is as follows: GAGVSQSPSNKVTEKGKDVELRCDPISGHTALYWYRQSLGQGLEFLIYFQGNSAPDKSGLPSDRFSAERTGGSVSTLTIQRTQQEDSAVYLCASRGGRGTNTGELFFGEGSRLTVL.

The V gene is TRBV7-9, the J gene TRBJ1-2; the D is unclear. Trimming cost V 3 bases and J 8 bases, with 13 bases left between them. Germline V lookup: CDR1 SEHNR, CDR2 FQNEAQ (reference sequence). CDR3 length: 13 residues. CDR3 sequence: CASSLSRPVGYTF. The CDR3 DNA sequence: TGTGCCAGCAGCTTGTCAAGGCCCGTCGGCTACACCTTC.

The CDR3 DNA reads as TGCGCCAGCAGCCCTTCCCAGGGGGCTAATTCACCCCTCCACTTT. Its protein product is CASSPSQGANSPLHF. This chain connects TRBV4-3 to TRBJ1-6; 8 positions agree with TRBD1. Germline loops: CDR1 LGHNA, CDR2 YSLEER. V dropped 4 bases and J dropped 6; count of bases not matched to a gene: 5. This CDR3 comprises 15 residues.

This clone was seen only once. The V and J genes are TRBV7-6 and TRBJ2-7; 9 nucleotides align to TRBD1. Trimming at V came to 5 bases and at J to 2 bases, leaving 7 bases not matched to a gene. The CDR3 extends over 15 amino acids. Germline CDR1 and CDR2: SGHVS and FNYEAQ. This CDR3 is CASSQDRGSTYEQYF. CDR3 DNA: TGTGCCAGCAGCCAGGACAGGGGTTCTACCTACGAGCAGTACTTC.

The V gene is TRBV7-2, the J gene TRBJ1-3; D not certain. Trimming cost V 1 base and J 0 bases, with 10 bases left between them. This CDR3 spans 16 amino acids. CDR1 is SGHTA and CDR2 is FQGNSA in the germline V gene. Written as DNA, the CDR3 is TGTGCCAGCAGCTTAGGACCCTTGAGCTCTGGAAACACCATATATTTT. Translation: CASSLGPLSSGNTIYF. Using reference TRBV7-2 and TRBJ1-3 for the parts outside the CDR3, the full variable domain is GAGVSQSPSNKVTEKGKDVELRCDPISGHTALYWYRQSLGQGLEFLIYFQGNSAPDKSGLPSDRFSAERTGGSVSTLTIQRTQQEDSAVYLCASSLGPLSSGNTIYFGEGSWLTVV.

V gene TRBV30 combines with J gene TRBJ2-3; D is unresolved. There are 14 residues in the CDR3. The V end lost 4 bases, the J end lost 0 bases, and 11 bases lay between the germline ends. Germline CDR1 GTSNPN, CDR2 SVGIG (reference sequence). CDR3 DNA sequence: TGTGCCTGGAATCTTGCCCCGAGCACAGATACGCAGTATTTT. This gives the protein CAWNLAPSTDTQYF.

This clone was seen once. The gene calls are TRBV2 and TRBJ1-2; D may be TRBD1 (6 bases). V was cut by 8 bases and J by 2 bases, with 18 bases left in between. The CDR3 contains 15 residues. The V gene's germline CDR1 is SNHLY and CDR2 FYNNEI. Here the CDR3 reads CASSPIGGSNYGYTF. As DNA, the CDR3 is TGTGCCAGCTCCCCTATAGGGGGAAGCAACTATGGCTACACCTTC.

This clone came up once. The same CDR3 also results from other DNA sequences found in this sample. This chain joins TRBV12-3 or TRBV12-4 and TRBJ2-5, with D perhaps TRBD2 (6 bases). This CDR3 has 13 residues. Trimming left V 3 bases short and J 2 bases short, with 7 bases between. This chain's CDR3 is CASSFAGQETQYF. The CDR3 nucleotides read TGTGCCAGCAGTTTCGCGGGGCAAGAGACCCAGTACTTC.

The chain employs TRBV6-5 and TRBJ1-2, with D tentatively TRBD1 (6 bases). CDR1 is MNHEY, CDR2 SVGAGI, per germline. The CDR3 runs to 13 residues. Trimming took 4 bases from V and 4 from J, leaving 10 bases between them. This chain's CDR3 is CASSLDSSYGYTF. The CDR3 DNA reads TGTGCCAGCAGTTTGGACAGCTCCTATGGCTACACCTTC.

The rearrangement uses TRBV3-1 (or the pseudogene TRBV3-2) and TRBJ1-1, with a weak D call TRBD1 (6 bases). V was clipped by 3 bases and J by 1 base, with 9 bases between them. The germline V gene encodes CDR1 LGHDT and CDR2 YNNKEL (reference sequence). The CDR3 is 14 residues long. CDR3 protein: CASSQGHKNTEAFF. The CDR3 bases are TGTGCCAGCAGCCAGGGACACAAGAACACTGAAGCTTTCTTT.

The chain recombines TRBV4-2 with TRBJ2-1; D is perhaps TRBD1 or TRBD2 (5 bases each). V lost 1 base, J lost 6 bases, and 13 bases lay in between. CDR1 is LGHNA and CDR2 is YNFKEQ in the germline V gene. CDR3 length: 15 amino acids. The CDR3 loop is CASSQARERGNEQFF. CDR3 DNA sequence: TGTGCCAGCAGCCAAGCCCGAGAGAGGGGCAATGAGCAGTTCTTC.

This sequence joins TRBV5-6 and TRBJ2-7; 8 bases match TRBD1. V shed 0 bases, J shed 2 bases, and the junction held 4 bases outside the gene matches. The CDR3 is 15 amino acids. Looked up from germline, CDR1 is SGHDT and CDR2 is YYEEEE. In DNA form, the CDR3 reads TGTGCCAGCAGCTTGGGAGGACAGGGAGCCTACGAGCAGTACTTC. The encoded protein is CASSLGGQGAYEQYF.

This rearrangement joins TRBV7-9 to TRBJ2-7, with 10 bases fitting TRBD1. The germline gives CDR1 SEHNR, CDR2 FQNEAQ (reference sequence). V shed 5 bases and J 4 bases; nucleotides not matched to a gene: 8. The CDR3 spans 15 residues. CDR3 protein: CASSQRDRGKYEQYF. Here the CDR3 DNA reads TGTGCCAGCAGCCAGAGGGACAGGGGTAAATACGAGCAGTACTTC.

The table lists this clone with a few counts. J is TRBJ2-7 and V is TRBV12-3 or TRBV12-4; 7 bases map to TRBD1. The CDR3 length is 13 residues. With 4 bases clipped from V and 4 bases from J, the junction kept 4 bases outside the gene matches. CDR3 loop: CASSWDSDYEQYF. The CDR3 DNA follows: TGTGCCAGCAGTTGGGACAGCGATTACGAGCAGTACTTC.